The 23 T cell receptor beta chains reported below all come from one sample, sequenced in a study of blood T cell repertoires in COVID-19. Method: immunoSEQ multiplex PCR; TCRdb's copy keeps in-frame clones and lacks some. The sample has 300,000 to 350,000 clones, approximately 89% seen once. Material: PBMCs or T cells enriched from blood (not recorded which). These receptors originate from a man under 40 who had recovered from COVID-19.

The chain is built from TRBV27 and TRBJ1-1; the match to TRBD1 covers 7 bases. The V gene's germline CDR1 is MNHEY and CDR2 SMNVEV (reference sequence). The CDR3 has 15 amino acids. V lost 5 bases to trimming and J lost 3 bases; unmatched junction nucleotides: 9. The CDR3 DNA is TGTGCCAGCAGTCCATACCTTACAGGGGACACTGAAGCTTTCTTT. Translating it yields CASSPYLTGDTEAFF.

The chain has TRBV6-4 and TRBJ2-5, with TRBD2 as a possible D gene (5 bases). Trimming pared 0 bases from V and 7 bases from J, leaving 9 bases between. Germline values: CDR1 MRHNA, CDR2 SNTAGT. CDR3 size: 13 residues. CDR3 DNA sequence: TGTGCCAGCAGTGACTCAGCGAGCGGGACCCAGTACTTC. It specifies CASSDSASGTQYF.

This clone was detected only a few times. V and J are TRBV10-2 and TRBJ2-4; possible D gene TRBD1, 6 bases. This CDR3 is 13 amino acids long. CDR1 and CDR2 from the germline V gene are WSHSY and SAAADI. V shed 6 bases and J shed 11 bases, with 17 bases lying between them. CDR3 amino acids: CASRDQRTALQYF. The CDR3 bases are TGCGCCAGCAGGGATCAGCGGACAGCCCTTCAGTACTTC.

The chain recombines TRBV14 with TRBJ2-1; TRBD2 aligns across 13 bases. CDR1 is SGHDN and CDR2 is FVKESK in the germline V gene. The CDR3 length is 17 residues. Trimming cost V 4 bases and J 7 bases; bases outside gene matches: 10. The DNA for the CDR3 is TGTGCCAGCAGCCCGGGGACCCCGGGACTAGCGGGAAATGAGCAGTTCTTC. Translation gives CASSPGTPGLAGNEQFF.

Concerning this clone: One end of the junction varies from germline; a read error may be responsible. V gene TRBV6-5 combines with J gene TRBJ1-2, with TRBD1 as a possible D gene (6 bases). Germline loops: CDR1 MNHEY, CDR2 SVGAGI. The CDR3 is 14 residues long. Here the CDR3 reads CASSDSTGIYGYTF. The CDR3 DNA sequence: TGTGCCAGCAGTGACTCGACAGGTATCTATGGCTACACCTTC.

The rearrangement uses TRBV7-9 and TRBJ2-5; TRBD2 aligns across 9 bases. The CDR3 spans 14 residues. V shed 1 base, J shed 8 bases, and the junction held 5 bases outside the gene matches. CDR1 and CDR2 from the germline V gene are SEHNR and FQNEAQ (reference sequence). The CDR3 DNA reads TGTGCCAGCAGCTTAGTAGCGGGGGAGGAAACCCAGTACTTC. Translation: CASSLVAGEETQYF. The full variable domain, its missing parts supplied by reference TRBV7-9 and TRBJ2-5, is DTGVSQNPRHKITKRGQNVTFRCDPISEHNRLYWYRQTLGQGPEFLTYFQNEAQLEKSRLLSDRFSAERPKGSFSTLEIQRTEQGDSAMYLCASSLVAGEETQYFGPGTRLLVL.

CDR3 DNA: TGCGCCAGCAGCTGGACTAGCGGTAATGAGCAGTTCTTC. The encoded protein is CASSWTSGNEQFF. V gene TRBV5-1 combines with J gene TRBJ2-1; 10 bases are shared with TRBD2. CDR3 length: 13 amino acids. After removal of 3 bases from V and 7 bases from J, the junction contained 1 base not matched to a gene. Germline V lookup: CDR1 SGHRS, CDR2 YFSETQ.

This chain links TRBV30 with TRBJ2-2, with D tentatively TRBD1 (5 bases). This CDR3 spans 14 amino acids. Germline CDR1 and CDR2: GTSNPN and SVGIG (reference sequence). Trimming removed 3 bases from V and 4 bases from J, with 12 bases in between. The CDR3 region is CAWSPGSSTGELFF. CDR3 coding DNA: TGTGCCTGGAGCCCAGGGTCGAGCACCGGGGAGCTGTTTTTT.

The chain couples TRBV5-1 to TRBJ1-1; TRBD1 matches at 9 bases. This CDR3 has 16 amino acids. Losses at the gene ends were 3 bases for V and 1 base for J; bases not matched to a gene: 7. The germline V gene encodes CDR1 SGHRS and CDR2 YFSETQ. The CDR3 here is CASSWGRGQGNTEAFF. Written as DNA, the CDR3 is TGCGCCAGCAGCTGGGGACGGGGACAGGGGAACACTGAAGCTTTCTTT.

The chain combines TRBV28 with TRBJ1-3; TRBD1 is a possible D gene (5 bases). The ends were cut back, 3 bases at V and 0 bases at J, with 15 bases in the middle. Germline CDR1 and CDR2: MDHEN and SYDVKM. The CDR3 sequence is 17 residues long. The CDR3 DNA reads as TGTGCCAGCAGTTTTGTTGGGACTCATGACTCTGGAAACACCATATATTTT. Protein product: CASSFVGTHDSGNTIYF.

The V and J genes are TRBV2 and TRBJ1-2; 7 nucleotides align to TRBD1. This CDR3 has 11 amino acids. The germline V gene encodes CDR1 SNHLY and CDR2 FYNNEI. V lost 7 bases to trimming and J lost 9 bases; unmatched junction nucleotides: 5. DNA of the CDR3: TGTGCCAGCAAGACAGGGAACAGCTACACCTTC. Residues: CASKTGNSYTF. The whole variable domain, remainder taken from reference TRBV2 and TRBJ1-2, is EPEVTQTPSHQVTQMGQEVILRCVPISNHLYFYWYRQILGQKVEFLVSFYNNEISEKSEIFDDQFSVERPDGSNFTLKIRSTKLEDSAMYFCASKTGNSYTFGSGTRLTVV.

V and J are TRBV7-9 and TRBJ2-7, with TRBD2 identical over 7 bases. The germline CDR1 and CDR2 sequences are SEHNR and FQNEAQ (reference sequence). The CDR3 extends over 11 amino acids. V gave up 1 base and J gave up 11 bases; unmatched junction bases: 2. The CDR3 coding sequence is TGTGCCAGCAGCTTAGGCCGGGGGGAGTACTTC. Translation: CASSLGRGEYF.

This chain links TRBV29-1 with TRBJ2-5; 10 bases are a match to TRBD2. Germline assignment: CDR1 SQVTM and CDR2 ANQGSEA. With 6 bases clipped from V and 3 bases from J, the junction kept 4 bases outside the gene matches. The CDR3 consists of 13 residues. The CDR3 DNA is TGCAGCGTGGAACTAGCGGGGAAAGAGACCCAGTACTTC. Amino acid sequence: CSVELAGKETQYF.

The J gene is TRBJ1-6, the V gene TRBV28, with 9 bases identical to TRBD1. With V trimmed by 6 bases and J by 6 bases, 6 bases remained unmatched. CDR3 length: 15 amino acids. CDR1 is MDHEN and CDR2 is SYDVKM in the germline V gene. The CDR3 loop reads CASRLHRGPNSPLHF. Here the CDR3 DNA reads TGTGCCAGCAGATTACACAGGGGGCCTAATTCACCCCTCCACTTT.

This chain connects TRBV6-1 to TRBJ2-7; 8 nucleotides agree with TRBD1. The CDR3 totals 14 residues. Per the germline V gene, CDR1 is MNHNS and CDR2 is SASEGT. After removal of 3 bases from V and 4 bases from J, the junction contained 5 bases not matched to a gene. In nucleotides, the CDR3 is TGTGCCAGCAGTGATGTGACAGGGGAGTACGAGCAGTACTTC. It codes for CASSDVTGEYEQYF.

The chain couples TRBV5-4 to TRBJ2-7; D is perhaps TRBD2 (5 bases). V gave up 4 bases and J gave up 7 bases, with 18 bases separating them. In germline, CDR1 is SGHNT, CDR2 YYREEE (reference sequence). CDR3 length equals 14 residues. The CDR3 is CASSPGLQPGEQYF. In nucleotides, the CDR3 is TGTGCCAGCAGCCCTGGGCTCCAGCCGGGGGAGCAGTACTTC. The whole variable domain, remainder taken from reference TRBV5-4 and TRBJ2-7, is ETGVTQSPTHLIKTRGQQVTLRCSSQSGHNTVSWYQQALGQGPQFIFQYYREEENGRGNFPPRFSGLQFPNYSSELNVNALELDDSALYLCASSPGLQPGEQYFGPGTRLTVT.

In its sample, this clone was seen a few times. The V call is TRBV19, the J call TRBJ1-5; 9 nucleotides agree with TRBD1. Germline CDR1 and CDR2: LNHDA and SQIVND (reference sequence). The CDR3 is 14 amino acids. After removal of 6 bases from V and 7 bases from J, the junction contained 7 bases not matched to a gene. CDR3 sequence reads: CASSPGTGLQPQHF. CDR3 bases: TGTGCCAGTAGCCCCGGGACAGGGCTCCAGCCCCAGCATTTT.

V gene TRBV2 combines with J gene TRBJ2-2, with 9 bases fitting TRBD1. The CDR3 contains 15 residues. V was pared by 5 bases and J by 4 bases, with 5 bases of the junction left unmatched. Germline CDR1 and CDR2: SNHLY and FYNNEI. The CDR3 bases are TGTGCCAGCAGTCCACAGGGGGCGGTCACCGGGGAGCTGTTTTTT. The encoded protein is CASSPQGAVTGELFF.

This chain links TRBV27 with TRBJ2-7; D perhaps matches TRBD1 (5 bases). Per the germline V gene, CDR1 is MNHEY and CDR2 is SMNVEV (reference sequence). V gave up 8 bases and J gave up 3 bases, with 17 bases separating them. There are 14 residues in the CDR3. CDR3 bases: TGTGCCAGCTCCTCCAAAGGACAATTCTACGAGCAGTACTTC. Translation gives CASSSKGQFYEQYF.

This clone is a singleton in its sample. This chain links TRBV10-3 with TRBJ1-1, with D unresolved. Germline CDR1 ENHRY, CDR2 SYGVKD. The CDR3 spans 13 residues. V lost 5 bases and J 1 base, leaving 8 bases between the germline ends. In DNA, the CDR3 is TGTGCCATCAGTCATTCCAGGAACACTGAAGCTTTCTTT. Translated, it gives CAISHSRNTEAFF.

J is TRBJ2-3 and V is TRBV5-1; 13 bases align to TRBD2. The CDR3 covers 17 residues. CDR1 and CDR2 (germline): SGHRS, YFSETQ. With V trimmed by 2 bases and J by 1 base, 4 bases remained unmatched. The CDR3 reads CASSFTTSGGGTDTQYF. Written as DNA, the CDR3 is TGCGCCAGCAGCTTTACTACTAGCGGGGGGGGCACAGATACGCAGTATTTT.

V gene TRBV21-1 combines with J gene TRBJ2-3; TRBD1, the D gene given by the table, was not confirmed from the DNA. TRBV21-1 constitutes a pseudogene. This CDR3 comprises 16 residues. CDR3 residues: CASSNRQGPSTDTQYF. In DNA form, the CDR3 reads TGTGCCAGCAGCAACCGACAGGGGCCATCCACAGATACGCAGTATTTT.

The CDR3 coding sequence is TGTGCCAGCAGTGCCCCTTATGACAGGTCGAACACCGGGGAGCTGTTTTTT. Its protein is CASSAPYDRSNTGELFF. The rearrangement links TRBV6-1 to TRBJ2-2; D might be TRBD1 (6 bases). The CDR3 consists of 17 residues. Germline assignment: CDR1 MNHNS and CDR2 SASEGT. V dropped 4 bases and J dropped 0 bases, with 15 bases sitting between them.